These T cell receptor beta chains were read from a single sample in a study of cytomegalovirus exposure and HLA in healthy donors. Clones were sequenced by immunoSEQ multiplex PCR, and TCRdb holds only the in-frame ones, with some missing. The sample consists of around 180,000 clones, around 77% of them appearing once. The sample was PBMCs. The receptors were gathered from a man in his 60s in good health and CMV-seronegative. The CDR3 runs from the conserved cysteine through the conserved F or W. A D gene is named only where the DNA matches it firmly. The size field is filled for only some rows; it gives once, few, many or a size class.

d_gene	abundance	j_gene	len	v_gene	CDR3nt	CDR3aa
.	.	TRBJ2-5	15	TRBV7-2	TGTGCCAGCAGCCAAGCGGGCTCCCGGGGAGAGACCCAGTACTTC	CASSQAGSRGETQYF
TRBD2	.	TRBJ2-5	16	TRBV9	TGTGCCAGCAGCGTAAGGAGCGGGGGGGCGGGGGAGACCCAGTACTTC	CASSVRSGGAGETQYF
.	.	TRBJ1-2	15	TRBV6-5	TGTGCCAGCAGTTACTCAGGGGAAATAAACTATGGCTACACCTTC	CASSYSGEINYGYTF
.	.	TRBJ2-2	19	TRBV21-1	TGTGCCAGCAGCAAAGGGCCGGGACTAGCGGGAGCGTACACCGGGGAGCTGTTTTTT	CASSKGPGLAGAYTGELFF
TRBD1	once	TRBJ2-7	13	TRBV6-5	TGTGCCAGCTCTGGACAGGGCCTCTACGAGCAGTACTTC	CASSGQGLYEQYF
TRBD1	.	TRBJ2-2	14	TRBV18	TGTGCCAGCTCACGGACAGGGGATACCGGGGAGCTGTTTTTT	CASSRTGDTGELFF
.	.	TRBJ1-1	15	TRBV7-9	TGTTCCAGCAGCTCGGGATACGCCGGGGGGACTGAAGCTTTCTTT	CSSSSGYAGGTEAFF
TRBD1	.	TRBJ1-2	13	TRBV6-5	TGTGCCAGCAGTCCGGGACAGGGATGTGGCTACACCTTC	CASSPGQGCGYTF
.	.	TRBJ1-4	13	TRBV10-3	TGTGCCATCAGTGAGAGGGAGGGGGAAAAACTGTTTTTT	CAISEREGEKLFF
.	.	TRBJ1-1	13	TRBV6-1	TGTGCCAGCAGGGCGACACAGAACACTGAAGCTTTCTTT	CASRATQNTEAFF
.	.	TRBJ2-7	14	TRBV19	TGTGCCAGTAGTACCGGACTCGGATCCTACGAGCAGTACTTC	CASSTGLGSYEQYF
TRBD1	.	TRBJ2-7	14	TRBV28	TGTGCCAGCAGTTCCCCGGGACAGGCCTACGAGCAGTACTTC	CASSSPGQAYEQYF
TRBD1	.	TRBJ2-2	16	TRBV25-1	TGTGCCAGCAGAACCACAGGGGTGGGTAACACCGGGGAGCTGTTTTTT	CASRTTGVGNTGELFF
TRBD2	.	TRBJ2-7	16	TRBV30	TGTGCCTGGACCCCTTTGACGGGCAGCGGGGGTTACGAGCAGTACTTC	CAWTPLTGSGGYEQYF
.	.	TRBJ1-1	16	TRBV7-8	TGTGCCAGCAGACGTAGGACAGTTTCCCTTGACACTGAAGCTTTCTTT	CASRRRTVSLDTEAFF
TRBD2	.	TRBJ2-7	16	TRBV7-8	TGTGCCAGCAGCTTGGTAGGCGTAGCGGGGACCTACGAGCAGTACTTC	CASSLVGVAGTYEQYF
.	.	TRBJ1-3	14	TRBV18	TGTGCCAGCTCAAGCGGGAGCTCTGGAAACACCATATATTTT	CASSSGSSGNTIYF
.	.	TRBJ2-7	14	TRBV27	TGTGCCAGCAGTTGGAAAACCGACTACTTCGAGCAGTACTTC	CASSWKTDYFEQYF
TRBD1	.	TRBJ1-3	19	TRBV2	TGTGCCAGCAGTGGACAGGGACCTAATTCCCTCACCTCAGGAAACACCATATATTTT	CASSGQGPNSLTSGNTIYF
TRBD1	.	TRBJ1-4	15	TRBV19	TGTGCCAGTAGTATCCAGGGGGCAGGGAATGAAAAACTGTTTTTT	CASSIQGAGNEKLFF
TRBD1	once	TRBJ2-7	13	TRBV19	TGTGCCAGTAGTTCTCAGGGGGCCTACGAGCAGTACTTC	CASSSQGAYEQYF
TRBD1	few	TRBJ2-7	14	TRBV27	TGTGCCAGCAGTCCCCGGGACAGGGGCTACGAGCAGTACTTC	CASSPRDRGYEQYF
.	.	TRBJ2-4	15	TRBV6-5	TGTGCCAGCTCCCAAGTGGGCTTAGCCAAAAACATTCAGTACTTC	CASSQVGLAKNIQYF
TRBD2	.	TRBJ2-3	15	TRBV6-1	TGTGCCAGCAGCCGGACTAGCGGGGTAGGGCATACGCAGTATTTT	CASSRTSGVGHTQYF
TRBD2	.	TRBJ2-1	15	TRBV19	TGTGCCAGTAGTATAGGGGGCGGGAGCTCCAATGAGCAGTTCTTC	CASSIGGGSSNEQFF
.	.	TRBJ1-3	14	TRBV7-9	TGTGCCAGCAGCTTACCAGGGTCAGGAAACACCATATATTTT	CASSLPGSGNTIYF
.	.	TRBJ2-1	12	TRBV30	TGTGCCTGGCAGGGGACCTACAATGAGCAGTTCTTC	CAWQGTYNEQFF
.	few	TRBJ2-7	11	TRBV28	TGTGCCAGCAGTTTGGAGTACGAGCAGTACTTC	CASSLEYEQYF
TRBD1	.	TRBJ1-2	12	TRBV30	TGTGCCTTGCTCAGGGGGCGAGGGGGCTACACCTTC	CALLRGRGGYTF
TRBD2	.	TRBJ2-3	14	TRBV6-1	TGTGCCAGCAGTGAAGCAACTAGCGGGGGGACGCAGTATTTT	CASSEATSGGTQYF
TRBD1	.	TRBJ2-2	15	TRBV4-2	TGTGCCAGCAGCCCCGGGACAGCGAACACCGGGGAGCTGTTTTTT	CASSPGTANTGELFF
.	.	TRBJ1-5	16	TRBV19	TGTGCCAGTAGTGGTGGGGGGGGTCTCGTCAATCAGCCCCAGCATTTT	CASSGGGGLVNQPQHF
.	.	TRBJ1-2	12	TRBV5-6	TGTGCCAGCAGCTTGCAGTACAGAACCTACACCTTC	CASSLQYRTYTF
.	.	TRBJ2-1	16	TRBV11-3	TGTGCCAGCAGCTTAGTTGGGACACCCTCCTACAATGAGCAGTTCTTC	CASSLVGTPSYNEQFF
TRBD2	.	TRBJ2-3	16	TRBV25-1	TGTGCCAGCAGTGCCGGTAGCGGGAGAAGCACAGATACGCAGTATTTT	CASSAGSGRSTDTQYF
.	few	TRBJ1-4	15	TRBV14	TGTGCCAGCAGCCAAGTTCGGGGGGGTAATGAAAAACTGTTTTTT	CASSQVRGGNEKLFF
.	few	TRBJ1-5	16	TRBV6-5	TGTGCCAGCAGTTACTCCCGGGTTGTGGGCAATCAGCCCCAGCATTTT	CASSYSRVVGNQPQHF
TRBD2	.	TRBJ2-7	15	TRBV11-2	TGTGCCAGCAGCACATACAGGACTAGCGGCTACGAGCAGTACTTC	CASSTYRTSGYEQYF
.	.	TRBJ1-4	16	TRBV19	TGTGCCAGTAGTCCGAGCTCCGGGACACTAAATGAAAAACTGTTTTTT	CASSPSSGTLNEKLFF
TRBD1	few	TRBJ1-4	14	TRBV6-1	TGTGCCAGCAGTTCGGACAGGGCTTATGAAAAACTGTTTTTT	CASSSDRAYEKLFF
.	.	TRBJ2-5	13	TRBV18	TGTGCCAGCTCACCACCGCAGGGGGAGACCCAGTACTTC	CASSPPQGETQYF
.	.	TRBJ1-1	13	TRBV30	TGTGCCTGGAGTGTAACGCGGAACATTGAAGCTTTCTTT	CAWSVTRNIEAFF
TRBD1	.	TRBJ1-1	17	TRBV5-1	TGCGCCAGCAGCTCGAACCCCAGGGGGCTGATTGGCACTGAAGCTTTCTTT	CASSSNPRGLIGTEAFF
TRBD2	few	TRBJ2-3	16	TRBV5-1	TGCGCCAGCAGTTCCCTGAGAAGCGGGACCACAGATACGCAGTATTTT	CASSSLRSGTTDTQYF
.	.	TRBJ2-1	16	TRBV18	TGTGCCAGCTCAACCCTTTCCGCGAGCTCCTACAATGAGCAGTTCTTC	CASSTLSASSYNEQFF
TRBD1	.	TRBJ1-1	16	TRBV5-6	TGTGCCAGCAGCTTTGCGAGACAGGGGGTTGGGGCTGAAGCTTTCTTT	CASSFARQGVGAEAFF
.	.	TRBJ2-7	13	TRBV5-1	TGCGCCAGCAGCTTGTACGGTTCCTACCAGCAGTACTTC	CASSLYGSYQQYF
.	.	TRBJ2-2	15	TRBV2	TGTGCCAGCAAACAGGCGGCCTCGAACACCGGGGAGCTGTTTTTT	CASKQAASNTGELFF
.	.	TRBJ2-2	13	TRBV30	TGTGCCTGGAGTCCAGGGAACACCGGGGAGCTGTTTTTT	CAWSPGNTGELFF
.	.	TRBJ1-2	13	TRBV30	TGTGCCTGGAGTGTAAGGGGCGGCTATGGCTACACCTTC	CAWSVRGGYGYTF
.	.	TRBJ2-2	18	TRBV5-4	TGTGCCAGCAGCTTGGGGGGCCAGGGCAACGCGAACACCGGGGAGCTGTTTTTT	CASSLGGQGNANTGELFF
TRBD1	few	TRBJ1-5	16	TRBV5-1	TGCGCCAGCAGCTTGGATGGACAGGGTGGAAGGCAGCCCCAGCATTTT	CASSLDGQGGRQPQHF
.	few	TRBJ2-5	13	TRBV5-1	TGCGCCAGCAGTATCTCGGGTCAAGAGACCCAGTACTTC	CASSISGQETQYF
TRBD1	.	TRBJ2-1	15	TRBV6-6	TGTGCCAGCAGTGAGGACAGGGGGAATTACAATGAGCAGTTCTTC	CASSEDRGNYNEQFF
.	.	TRBJ2-5	15	TRBV19	TGTGCCAGTAGTATTATGGGCAGTTGGGAGGAGACCCAGTACTTC	CASSIMGSWEETQYF
.	.	TRBJ2-1	13	TRBV6-1	TGTGCCAGCAGCGGGGACCCCAGGGGTGAGCAGTTCTTC	CASSGDPRGEQFF
TRBD2	.	TRBJ2-5	17	TRBV4-3	TGCGCCAGCAGCCAAGATCCCCCTAGCGGGACTTGGGAGACCCAGTACTTC	CASSQDPPSGTWETQYF
.	.	TRBJ1-1	13	TRBV7-8	TGTGCCAGCAGAAAGACAGAGAACACTGAAGCTTTCTTT	CASRKTENTEAFF
.	.	TRBJ2-7	12	TRBV7-7	TGTGCCAGCAGCACCCATAGCACCGAGCAGTACTTC	CASSTHSTEQYF